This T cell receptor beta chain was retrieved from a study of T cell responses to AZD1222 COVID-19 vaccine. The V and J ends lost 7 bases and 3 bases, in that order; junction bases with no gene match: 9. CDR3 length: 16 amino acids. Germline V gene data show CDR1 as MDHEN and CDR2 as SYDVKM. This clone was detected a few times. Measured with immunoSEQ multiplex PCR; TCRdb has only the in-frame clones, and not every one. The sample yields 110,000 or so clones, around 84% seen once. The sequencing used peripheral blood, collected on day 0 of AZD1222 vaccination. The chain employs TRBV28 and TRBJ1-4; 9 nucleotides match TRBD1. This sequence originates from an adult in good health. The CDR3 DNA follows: TGTGCCAGCAAGGGGGACAGGGCAGGGGCTAATGAAAAACTGTTTTTT. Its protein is CASKGDRAGANEKLFF. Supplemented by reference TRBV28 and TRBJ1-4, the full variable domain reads DVKVTQSSRYLVKRTGEKVFLECVQDMDHENMFWYRQDPGLGLRLIYFSYDVKMKEKGDIPEGYSVSREKKERFSLILESASTNQTSMYLCASKGDRAGANEKLFFGSGTQLSVL.